Listed here are 17 T cell receptor beta chains from one sample, sequenced in a study of cytomegalovirus exposure and HLA in healthy donors. PCR primers comprised 60 Vbeta and 13 Jbeta primers. Data came from immunoSEQ multiplex PCR; TCRdb stores just in-frame clones and leaves some out. The sample lists about 140,000 clones, roughly 73% occurring once. Sequenced input: PBMCs. These receptors were collected from a man aged 35 to 55 in good health and CMV-seronegative.

V gene TRBV7-3 combines with J gene TRBJ1-3; TRBD1 matches 10 bases. Germline CDR1 and CDR2: SGHTA and FQGTGA. The CDR3 is 16 residues long. The J segment lost 4 bases and the V segment lost 5 bases, leaving 8 bases of the junction unmatched. The CDR3 region has the DNA TGTGCCAGCAGCCCGGGACAGGGGATAGGGGGAAACACCATATATTTT. This sequence encodes CASSPGQGIGGNTIYF.

Written as DNA, the CDR3 is TGTGCCATCAGTGAGTCCGGGATTTACACCGGGGAGCTGTTTTTT. Translated, it gives CAISESGIYTGELFF. This chain links TRBV10-3 with TRBJ2-2; tentatively, D is TRBD2 (5 bases). The CDR3 runs to 15 residues. The ends were cut back, 0 bases at V and 3 bases at J, with 8 bases in the middle. Germline loops: CDR1 ENHRY, CDR2 SYGVKD.

CDR3 nucleotide sequence: TGTGCCAGCAGCTTAGCGGAGGGGAGTGTTGACATTCAGTACTTC. Translating gives CASSLAEGSVDIQYF. The chain combines TRBV7-2 with TRBJ2-4; D is possibly TRBD2 (6 bases). The CDR3 has 15 residues. CDR1 and CDR2 (germline): SGHTA, FQGNSA. V shed 0 bases and J shed 8 bases, with 14 bases lying between them.

This rearrangement joins TRBV4-2 to TRBJ2-2; a possible D gene is TRBD2 (7 bases). Germline V gene sequence: CDR1 LGHNA, CDR2 YNFKEQ. CDR3 length: 18 amino acids. Trimming stripped 0 bases from V and 0 bases from J, with 14 bases between. CDR3 region: CASSQEAAGATNTGELFF. The CDR3 coding sequence is TGTGCCAGCAGCCAAGAGGCGGCGGGGGCCACGAACACCGGGGAGCTGTTTTTT.

This chain links TRBV13 with TRBJ1-2; 12 bases align to TRBD1. Germline CDR1 is PRHDT and CDR2 is FYEKMQ (reference sequence). This CDR3 is 16 amino acids long. Losses at the gene ends were 5 bases for V and 4 bases for J; bases not matched to a gene: 8. The CDR3 nucleotides read TGTGCCAGCAGCCCTAGGGACAGGGGGCTTGGCTATGGCTACACCTTC. It encodes CASSPRDRGLGYGYTF. The full variable domain, rest sourced from reference TRBV13 and TRBJ1-2, is AAGVIQSPRHLIKEKRETATLKCYPIPRHDTVYWYQQGPGQDPQFLISFYEKMQSDKGSIPDRFSAQQFSDYHSELNMSSLELGDSALYFCASSPRDRGLGYGYTFGSGTRLTVV.

This sequence joins TRBV9 and TRBJ1-3; D is unclear. The CDR3 contains 15 residues. Trimming stripped 0 bases from V and 0 bases from J, with 7 bases between. Germline assignment: CDR1 SGDLS and CDR2 YYNGEE. DNA of the CDR3: TGTGCCAGCAGCGTAGGAGAGGTCTCTGGAAACACCATATATTTT. As protein: CASSVGEVSGNTIYF.

This clone was detected only once. The chain couples TRBV11-3 to TRBJ2-7; a possible D gene is TRBD2 (6 bases). The V end lost 4 bases, the J end lost 6 bases, and 10 bases lay between the germline ends. The length of the CDR3 is 12 residues. Germline lookup yields CDR1 SGHNT and CDR2 YENEEA. Here the CDR3 DNA reads TGTGCCAGCAGCTGGGGGGATGGCGAGCAGTACTTC. Its protein product is CASSWGDGEQYF.

V gene TRBV11-2 combines with J gene TRBJ2-5; TRBD1 matches 7 bases. Per germline, CDR1 SGHAT and CDR2 FQNNGV. V dropped 3 bases and J dropped 5; count of bases not matched to a gene: 6. The CDR3 has 14 residues. The CDR3 protein is CASSFDRASETQYF. CDR3 nucleotides: TGTGCCAGCAGCTTTGACAGGGCATCGGAGACCCAGTACTTC.

On this clone itself: A junction end diverges from the germline sequence, so it may reflect a read error. CDR3 nucleotide sequence: TGTTCCAGCAGCTCCGCCCCAGGATCCCTTAACTATGGCTACACCTTC. This gives the protein CSSSSAPGSLNYGYTF. The rearrangement uses TRBV7-9 and TRBJ1-2; no clear D gene. This CDR3 is built from 16 residues. Germline V CDR1 and CDR2: SEHNR, FQNEAQ (reference sequence). Full variable domain (remainder filled in from reference TRBV7-9 and TRBJ1-2): DTGVSQNPRHKITKRGQNVTFRCDPISEHNRLYWYRQTLGQGPEFLTYFQNEAQLEKSRLLSDRFSAERPKGSFSTLEIQRTEQGDSAMYLCSSSSAPGSLNYGYTFGSGTRLTVV.

The CDR3 region is CASSYSHRPSGNTIYF. The CDR3 DNA reads TGTGCCAGCAGTTACTCGCACAGGCCCTCGGGAAACACCATATATTTT. The V and J genes are TRBV6-5 and TRBJ1-3, with D maybe TRBD1 (5 bases). Trimming pared 0 bases from V and 4 bases from J, leaving 13 bases between. The CDR3 runs to 16 residues. Germline CDR1 is MNHEY and CDR2 is SVGAGI.

V is TRBV18 and J is TRBJ1-1; 7 nucleotides match TRBD1. Germline CDR1 KGHSH, CDR2 LQKENI. The V segment lost 3 bases and the J segment 4 bases; nucleotides outside the gene matches: 5. The CDR3 is 14 residues long. DNA for the CDR3: TGTGCCAGCTCACCCCTCGCAGGGGGCACTGAAGCTTTCTTT. Encoded protein: CASSPLAGGTEAFF.

J is TRBJ2-5 and V is TRBV15; D perhaps matches TRBD1 (6 bases). The CDR3 is made up of 16 amino acids. In germline, CDR1 is LNHNV, CDR2 YYDKDF (reference sequence). V lost 0 bases and J lost 1, with 12 bases in between. The CDR3 spells CATSRDGTTIQETQYF. The CDR3 coding sequence is TGTGCCACCAGCAGAGACGGGACAACTATCCAAGAGACCCAGTACTTC. Looking up the rest from reference TRBV15 and TRBJ2-5 gives the full variable domain: DAMVIQNPRYQVTQFGKPVTLSCSQTLNHNVMYWYQQKSSQAPKLLFHYYDKDFNNEADTPDNFQSRRPNTSFCFLDIRSPGLGDTAMYLCATSRDGTTIQETQYFGPGTRLLVL.

This clone was picked up one time. The genes are TRBV27 and TRBJ1-1, with 11 bases matching TRBD1. The V and J ends lost 5 bases and 4 bases, in that order; junction bases with no gene match: 9. Germline loops: CDR1 MNHEY, CDR2 SMNVEV (reference sequence). There are 16 residues in the CDR3. CDR3 DNA: TGTGCCAGCAGTCGGACAGGGGGCTTCGAAGGCACTGAAGCTTTCTTT. Encoded protein: CASSRTGGFEGTEAFF.

The chain uses TRBV5-1 and TRBJ1-5; weak D call: TRBD1 (6 bases). Deletions cut 4 bases from V and 6 bases from J, with 17 bases between. The germline V gene encodes CDR1 SGHRS and CDR2 YFSETQ. This CDR3 is 15 amino acids long. As DNA, the CDR3 is TGCGCCAGCAGCACGTCAGGGGATCACGGTCAGCCCCAGCATTTT. Protein sequence: CASSTSGDHGQPQHF.

The chain combines TRBV7-3 with TRBJ2-5, with 9 bases matching TRBD1. Per germline, CDR1 SGHTA and CDR2 FQGTGA. This CDR3 comprises 13 residues. The V gene end was trimmed by 5 bases and the J gene end by 5 bases; junction bases not matched to a gene: 3. CDR3 DNA: TGTGCCAGCAGCATGGGACAGGGTGAGACCCAGTACTTC. It codes for CASSMGQGETQYF. The whole variable domain, remainder taken from reference TRBV7-3 and TRBJ2-5, is GAGVSQTPSNKVTEKGKYVELRCDPISGHTALYWYRQSLGQGPEFLIYFQGTGAADDSGLPNDRFFAVRPEGSVSTLKIQRTERGDSAVYLCASSMGQGETQYFGPGTRLLVL.

This chain links TRBV11-3 with TRBJ2-2; tentative D call: TRBD1 (5 bases). The CDR3 runs 13 residues. Trimming cost V 5 bases and J 7 bases, with 11 bases left between them. Germline assignment: CDR1 SGHNT and CDR2 YENEEA. The chain's CDR3 is CASSVRQNGELFF. The CDR3 DNA is TGTGCCAGCAGCGTCAGACAGAACGGGGAGCTGTTTTTT. Full variable domain (remainder filled in from reference TRBV11-3 and TRBJ2-2): EAGVVQSPRYKIIEKKQPVAFWCNPISGHNTLYWYLQNLGQGPELLIRYENEEAVDDSQLPKDRFSAERLKGVDSTLKIQPAELGDSAVYLCASSVRQNGELFFGEGSRLTVL.

This chain joins TRBV29-1 and TRBJ2-3; D is unclear. With 2 bases removed from V and 2 bases from J, the gap between germline ends came to 20 bases. This CDR3 spans 17 amino acids. Germline CDR1 SQVTM, CDR2 ANQGSEA. CDR3 amino acids: CSVERILRQEITDTQYF. The CDR3 bases are TGCAGCGTTGAACGCATCCTAAGGCAGGAAATCACAGATACGCAGTATTTT.